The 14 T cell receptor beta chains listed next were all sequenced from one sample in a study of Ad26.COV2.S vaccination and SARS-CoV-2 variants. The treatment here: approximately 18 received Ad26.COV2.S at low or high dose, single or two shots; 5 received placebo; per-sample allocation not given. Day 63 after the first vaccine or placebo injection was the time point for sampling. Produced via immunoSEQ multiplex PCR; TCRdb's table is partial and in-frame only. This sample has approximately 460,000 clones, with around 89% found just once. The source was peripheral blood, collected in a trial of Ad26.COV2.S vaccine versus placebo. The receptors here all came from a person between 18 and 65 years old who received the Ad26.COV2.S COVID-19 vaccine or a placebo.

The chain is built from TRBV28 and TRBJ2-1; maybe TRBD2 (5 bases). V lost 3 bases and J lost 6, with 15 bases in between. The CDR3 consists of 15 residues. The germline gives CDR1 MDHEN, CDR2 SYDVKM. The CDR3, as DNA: TGTGCCAGCAGTTTTATAAGGACTCCTCCCAATGAGCAGTTCTTC. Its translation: CASSFIRTPPNEQFF.

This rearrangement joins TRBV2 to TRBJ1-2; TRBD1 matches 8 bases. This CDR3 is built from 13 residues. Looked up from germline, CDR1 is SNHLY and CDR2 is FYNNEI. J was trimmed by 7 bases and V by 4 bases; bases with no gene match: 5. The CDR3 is CASSGLGTGGYTF. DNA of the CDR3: TGTGCCAGCAGTGGTTTGGGGACAGGTGGCTACACCTTC.

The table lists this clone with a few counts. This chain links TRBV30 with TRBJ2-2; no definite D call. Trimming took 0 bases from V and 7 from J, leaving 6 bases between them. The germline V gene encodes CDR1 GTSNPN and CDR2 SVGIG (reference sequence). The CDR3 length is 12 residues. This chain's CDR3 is CAWSVFDGELFF. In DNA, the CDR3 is TGTGCCTGGAGTGTATTTGACGGGGAGCTGTTTTTT.

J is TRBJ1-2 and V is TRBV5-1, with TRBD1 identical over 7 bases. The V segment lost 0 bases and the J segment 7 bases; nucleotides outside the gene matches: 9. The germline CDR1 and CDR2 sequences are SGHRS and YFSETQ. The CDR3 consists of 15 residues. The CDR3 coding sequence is TGCGCCAGCAGCTTGGAGTCCAGGGGGGCCTTTGGCTACACCTTC. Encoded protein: CASSLESRGAFGYTF.

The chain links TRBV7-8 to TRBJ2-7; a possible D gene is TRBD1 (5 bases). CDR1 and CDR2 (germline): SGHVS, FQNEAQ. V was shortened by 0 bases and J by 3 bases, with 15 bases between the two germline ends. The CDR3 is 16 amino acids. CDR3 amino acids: CASSLASSGNLYEQYF. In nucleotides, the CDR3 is TGTGCCAGCAGCTTAGCATCTTCAGGGAATCTCTACGAGCAGTACTTC.

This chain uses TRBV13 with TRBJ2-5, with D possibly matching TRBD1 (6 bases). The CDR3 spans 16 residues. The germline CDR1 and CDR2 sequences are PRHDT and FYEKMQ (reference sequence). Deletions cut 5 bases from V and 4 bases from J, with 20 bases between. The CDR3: CASSPRTELRAETQYF. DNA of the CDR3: TGTGCCAGCAGCCCCAGGACAGAGCTAAGGGCAGAGACCCAGTACTTC.

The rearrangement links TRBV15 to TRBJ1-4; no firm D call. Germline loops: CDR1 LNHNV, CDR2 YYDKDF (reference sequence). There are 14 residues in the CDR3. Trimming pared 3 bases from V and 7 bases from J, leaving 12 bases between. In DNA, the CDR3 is TGTGCCACCAGCAGCCCCGGATCGACTGAAAAACTGTTTTTT. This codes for CATSSPGSTEKLFF.

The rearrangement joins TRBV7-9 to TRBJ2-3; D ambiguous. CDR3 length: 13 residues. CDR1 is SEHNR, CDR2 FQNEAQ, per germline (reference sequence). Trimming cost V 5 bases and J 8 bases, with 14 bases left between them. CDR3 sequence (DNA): TGTGCCAGCAGCCCGGACCTGGGCGGTACGCAGTATTTT. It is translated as CASSPDLGGTQYF.

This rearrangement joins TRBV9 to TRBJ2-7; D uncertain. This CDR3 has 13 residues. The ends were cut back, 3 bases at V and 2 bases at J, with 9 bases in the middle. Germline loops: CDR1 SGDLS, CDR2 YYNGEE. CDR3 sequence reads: CASSGPQPYEQYF. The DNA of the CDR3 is TGTGCCAGCAGCGGCCCACAGCCCTACGAGCAGTACTTC.

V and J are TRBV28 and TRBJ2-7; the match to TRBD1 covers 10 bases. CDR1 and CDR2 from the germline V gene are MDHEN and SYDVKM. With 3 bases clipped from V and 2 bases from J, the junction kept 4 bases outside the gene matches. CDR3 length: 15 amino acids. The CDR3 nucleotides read TGTGCCAGCAGTTTGGGGGGGACAGGGGCCTACGAGCAGTACTTC. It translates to CASSLGGTGAYEQYF.

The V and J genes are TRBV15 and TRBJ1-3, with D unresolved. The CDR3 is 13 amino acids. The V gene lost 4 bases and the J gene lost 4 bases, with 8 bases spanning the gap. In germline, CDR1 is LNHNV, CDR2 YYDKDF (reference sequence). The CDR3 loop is CATSIDSGNTIYF. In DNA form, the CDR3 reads TGTGCCACCAGCATCGACTCGGGAAACACCATATATTTT.

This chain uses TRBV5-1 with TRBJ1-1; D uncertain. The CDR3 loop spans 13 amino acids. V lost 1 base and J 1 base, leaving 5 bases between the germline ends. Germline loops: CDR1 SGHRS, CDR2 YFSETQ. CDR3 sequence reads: CASSLSPNTEAFF. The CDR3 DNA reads TGCGCCAGCAGCTTGTCCCCGAACACTGAAGCTTTCTTT.

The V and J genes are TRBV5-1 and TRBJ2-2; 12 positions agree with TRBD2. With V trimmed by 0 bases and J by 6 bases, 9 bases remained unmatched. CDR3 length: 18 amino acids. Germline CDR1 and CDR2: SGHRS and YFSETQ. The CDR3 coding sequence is TGCGCCAGCAGCTTGGTGGTCCTCACTAGCGGGAGGTCCGGGGAGCTGTTTTTT. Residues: CASSLVVLTSGRSGELFF.

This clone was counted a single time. The CDR3 DNA reads TGTGCCAGCAGTGAAGGGACAGGGAAGGGCAATCAGCCCCAGCATTTT. Encoded protein: CASSEGTGKGNQPQHF. The genes are TRBV2 and TRBJ1-5; the match to TRBD1 covers 8 bases. The V segment lost 1 base and the J segment 2 bases; nucleotides outside the gene matches: 4. From germline, CDR1 is SNHLY and CDR2 FYNNEI. This CDR3 spans 16 amino acids. The complete variable domain, with remaining parts taken from reference TRBV2 and TRBJ1-5, reads EPEVTQTPSHQVTQMGQEVILRCVPISNHLYFYWYRQILGQKVEFLVSFYNNEISEKSEIFDDQFSVERPDGSNFTLKIRSTKLEDSAMYFCASSEGTGKGNQPQHFGDGTRLSIL.